The 10 T cell receptor beta chains below come from one sample, sequenced in a study of blood T cell repertoires in COVID-19. The data were produced by immunoSEQ multiplex PCR, yet TCRdb's version contains in-frame clones alone and is incomplete. Found here are 350,000 to 450,000 clones, about 90% of them singletons; the top ten hold 2% to 2.5%. The sample comprised peripheral blood. All receptors derive from a woman aged 55-69 years with COVID-19, enrolled during active disease.

The chain carries TRBV7-9 and TRBJ2-1; 8 bases align to TRBD1. Germline lookup yields CDR1 SEHNR and CDR2 FQNEAQ (reference sequence). Trimming at V came to 6 bases and at J to 5 bases, leaving 12 bases not matched to a gene. This CDR3 contains 16 residues. The CDR3 bases are TGTGCCAGCAGTTTCCCCCGGGACAGGACCGACAATGAGCAGTTCTTC. Its protein product is CASSFPRDRTDNEQFF.

This clone came up a few times. This sequence joins TRBV2 and TRBJ2-2, with 11 bases identical to TRBD2. The CDR3 is 15 amino acids. V shed 6 bases and J 5 bases; nucleotides not matched to a gene: 5. Per the germline V gene, CDR1 is SNHLY and CDR2 is FYNNEI. The CDR3, as DNA: TGTGCCAGCAGGGTAGCGGGGGGGCTGACCGGGGAGCTGTTTTTT. Its translation: CASRVAGGLTGELFF.

The CDR3 nucleotides are TGTGCCAGCAGCAATCTCAGGTCGAGTGGATCTGGCTACACCTTC. Its translation is CASSNLRSSGSGYTF. The chain has TRBV28 and TRBJ1-2, with unresolved D. Trimming shortened V by 6 bases and J by 7 bases, and 21 bases separated the two germline ends. This CDR3 region has 15 residues. Germline V CDR1 and CDR2: MDHEN, SYDVKM.

V is TRBV3-1 (or the pseudogene TRBV3-2) and J is TRBJ2-5; the match to TRBD2 covers 14 bases. The CDR3 consists of 17 residues. The junction had 11 bases not matched to a gene; V was cut back by 4 bases and J by 7 bases. Per the germline V gene, CDR1 is LGHDT and CDR2 is YNNKEL (reference sequence). CDR3 DNA sequence: TGTGCCAGCAGCCCGACTAGCGGGGGGGCCGGATCCGGGACCCAGTACTTC. Residues: CASSPTSGGAGSGTQYF.

The V call is TRBV28, the J call TRBJ1-2; 7 nucleotides align to TRBD1. V lost 4 bases to trimming and J lost 6 bases; unmatched junction nucleotides: 8. The CDR3 consists of 14 residues. From germline, CDR1 is MDHEN and CDR2 SYDVKM. CDR3 bases: TGTGCCAGCAGTTCGCCTCGACAGGGCCATGGCTACACCTTC. As protein: CASSSPRQGHGYTF.

The V call is TRBV5-5, the J call TRBJ1-3; 9 nucleotides match TRBD1. Germline V gene lookup returns CDR1 SGHKS and CDR2 YYEKEE (reference sequence). The V segment lost 1 base and the J segment 3 bases; nucleotides outside the gene matches: 8. This CDR3 comprises 17 residues. The CDR3 coding sequence is TGTGCCAGCAGCTTGACCGGGACAGGGAGAGTTGGAAACACCATATATTTT. Translation gives CASSLTGTGRVGNTIYF.

J is TRBJ2-7 and V is TRBV11-2; TRBD2 might be the D (5 bases). Germline values: CDR1 SGHAT, CDR2 FQNNGV. This CDR3 spans 15 amino acids. V lost 2 bases to trimming and J lost 1 base, with 12 bases between them. CDR3 protein: CASSLLLGPSYEQYF. The CDR3 DNA reads as TGTGCCAGCAGCTTATTACTAGGGCCTTCCTACGAGCAGTACTTC.

This chain links TRBV30 with TRBJ1-5; D gene ambiguous. V gave up 1 base and J gave up 0 bases, with 7 bases separating them. CDR1 is GTSNPN and CDR2 is SVGIG in the germline V gene (reference sequence). This CDR3 has 14 residues. The CDR3 region has the DNA TGTGCCTGGAGTGGAGTAAATAGCAATCAGCCCCAGCATTTT. Encoded protein: CAWSGVNSNQPQHF.

This clone was counted a single time. CDR3 DNA sequence: TGTGCCAGTAGATGGGGACAGTGGAACACCGGGGAGCTGTTTTTT. Its protein product is CASRWGQWNTGELFF. The chain carries TRBV19 and TRBJ2-2, with TRBD1 matching over 7 bases. Germline V gene lookup returns CDR1 LNHDA and CDR2 SQIVND (reference sequence). V lost 6 bases and J lost 1; bases outside the gene matches: 5. This CDR3 is built from 15 residues.

The chain joins TRBV14 to TRBJ2-3; the match to TRBD2 covers 7 bases. V shed 2 bases, J shed 3 bases, and the junction held 5 bases outside the gene matches. Germline V gene lookup returns CDR1 SGHDN and CDR2 FVKESK. The CDR3 spans 15 residues. CDR3 residues: CASSQLGAGTDTQYF. CDR3 coding DNA: TGTGCCAGCAGCCAACTGGGAGCGGGGACAGATACGCAGTATTTT.